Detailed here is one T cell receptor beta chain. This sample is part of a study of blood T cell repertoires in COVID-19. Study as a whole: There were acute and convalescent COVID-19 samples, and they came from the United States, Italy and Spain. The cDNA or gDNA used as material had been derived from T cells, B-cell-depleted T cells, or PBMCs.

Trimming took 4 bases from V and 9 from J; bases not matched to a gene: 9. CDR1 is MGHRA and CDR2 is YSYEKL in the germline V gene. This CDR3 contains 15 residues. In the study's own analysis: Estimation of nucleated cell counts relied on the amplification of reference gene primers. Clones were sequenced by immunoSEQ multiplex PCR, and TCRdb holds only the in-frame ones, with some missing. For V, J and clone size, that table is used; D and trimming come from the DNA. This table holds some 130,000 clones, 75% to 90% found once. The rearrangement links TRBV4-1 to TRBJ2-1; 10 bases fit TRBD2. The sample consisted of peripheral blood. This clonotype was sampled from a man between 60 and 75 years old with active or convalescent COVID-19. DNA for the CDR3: TGCGCCAGCAGCCCCCGAGAGCGGGGGGGCGTTGAGCAGTTCTTC. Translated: CASSPRERGGVEQFF.